These 29 T cell receptor beta chains were all obtained from the same sample, sequenced in a study of control samples from healthy donors and cancer patients. This table comes from immunoSEQ multiplex PCR, and its TCRdb copy is limited to in-frame clones, with some not included. In the table there are some 70,000 clones, 83% of which are singletons. The specimen was blood. These receptor sequences come from a man aged 55-75 years in good health.

The chain has TRBV1 and TRBJ2-7; the table assigns TRBD2, which was not confirmed against the DNA. TRBV1 is a pseudogene segment. The CDR3 spans 20 residues. CDR3 region: CTSSQSELPGLAGEQYEQYF. The CDR3 DNA follows: TGCACCAGCAGCCAATCGGAACTGCCGGGACTAGCGGGAGAACAGTACGAGCAGTACTTC.

The chain employs TRBV5-1 and TRBJ2-1, with 10 bases matching TRBD1. The CDR3 has 15 residues. Germline CDR1 SGHRS, CDR2 YFSETQ. J was trimmed by 10 bases and V by 4 bases; bases with no gene match: 11. This CDR3 reads CASSTRQGAREEQFF. In nucleotides, the CDR3 is TGCGCCAGCAGCACCCGACAGGGGGCAAGGGAGGAGCAGTTCTTC.

This sequence joins TRBV11-2 and TRBJ2-3; D gene unclear. Trimming removed 7 bases at V and 1 base at J, with 9 bases between. Germline V gene data show CDR1 as SGHAT and CDR2 as FQNNGV. This CDR3 spans 13 amino acids. In DNA form, the CDR3 reads TGTGCCAGCAAAGTTGGGGGCACAGATACGCAGTATTTT. Protein: CASKVGGTDTQYF.

V gene TRBV6-1 combines with J gene TRBJ1-5; the D is unclear. V was shortened by 2 bases and J by 7 bases, with 9 bases between the two germline ends. The CDR3 loop spans 13 amino acids. Germline lookup yields CDR1 MNHNS and CDR2 SASEGT. DNA of the CDR3: TGTGCCAGCAGTGAAATCACCCAACAGCCCCAGCATTTT. This sequence encodes CASSEITQQPQHF.

This chain connects TRBV7-9 to TRBJ1-6, with 7 bases identical to TRBD1. The CDR3 runs to 17 residues. Per germline, CDR1 SEHNR and CDR2 FQNEAQ (reference sequence). With 4 bases clipped from V and 6 bases from J, the junction kept 12 bases outside the gene matches. CDR3 DNA: TGTGCCAGCAGCTCCATCGGGACAGCTCAAACTAATTCACCCCTCCACTTT. Translating gives CASSSIGTAQTNSPLHF.

This clone was seen only once. The chain employs TRBV6-5 and TRBJ2-1; D may be TRBD2 (5 bases). The length of the CDR3 is 14 residues. Trimming took 1 base from V and 6 from J, leaving 10 bases between them. Germline CDR1 is MNHEY and CDR2 is SVGAGI. CDR3 DNA sequence: TGTGCCAGCAGTTACTGGGGAACTAGCAATGAGCAGTTCTTC. Translated, it gives CASSYWGTSNEQFF.

This rearrangement joins TRBV19 to TRBJ1-2, with D possibly being TRBD1 (5 bases). Trimming cost V 3 bases and J 4 bases, with 15 bases left between them. The CDR3 extends over 15 amino acids. Germline-derived CDR1 and CDR2 are LNHDA and SQIVND (reference sequence). The CDR3 DNA reads as TGTGCCAGTAGTATCCCCGGGGGAGGGAGCTATGGCTACACCTTC. Translated: CASSIPGGGSYGYTF.

The chain employs TRBV18 and TRBJ2-1; D may be TRBD1 or TRBD2 (6 bases each). Germline assignment: CDR1 KGHSH and CDR2 LQKENI. Trimming removed 0 bases from V and 2 bases from J, with 11 bases in between. The CDR3 covers 16 residues. This chain's CDR3 is CASSPPRRGAYNEQFF. CDR3 nucleotides: TGTGCCAGCTCACCACCGCGTAGGGGGGCCTACAATGAGCAGTTCTTC.

V and J are TRBV19 and TRBJ1-6, with D uncertain. The CDR3 runs 16 residues. Trimming shortened V by 5 bases and J by 6 bases, and 17 bases separated the two germline ends. CDR1 and CDR2 from the germline V gene are LNHDA and SQIVND (reference sequence). CDR3 region: CASSASQGYRNSPLHF. The DNA of the CDR3 is TGTGCCAGTAGTGCAAGTCAAGGTTATCGTAATTCACCCCTCCACTTT.

This chain joins TRBV30 and TRBJ1-2; D may be TRBD1 (6 bases). This CDR3 contains 14 residues. Germline V CDR1 and CDR2: GTSNPN, SVGIG (reference sequence). V shed 1 base and J shed 4 bases, with 13 bases lying between them. CDR3 in amino acids: CAWSGGGRSYGYTF. For the CDR3, the DNA is TGTGCCTGGAGTGGGGGGGGGCGCTCCTATGGCTACACCTTC.

This rearrangement joins TRBV23-1 to TRBJ2-1; 7 nucleotides line up with TRBD2. TRBV23-1 is marked as an open reading frame, function uncertain. The CDR3 spans 16 residues. V was pared by 7 bases and J by 0 bases, with 9 bases of the junction left unmatched. CDR3 coding DNA: TGCGCCAGCATGATGGGACTATTTCCCTCCTACAATGAGCAGTTCTTC. Its translation is CASMMGLFPSYNEQFF.

J is TRBJ1-2 and V is TRBV4-1; D gene ambiguous. Germline-derived CDR1 and CDR2 are MGHRA and YSYEKL. This CDR3 has 17 amino acids. Trimming stripped 1 base from V and 1 base from J, with 16 bases between. The chain's CDR3 is CASSQVPNGYFNYGYTF. The CDR3 bases are TGCGCCAGCAGCCAAGTGCCAAACGGATACTTTAACTATGGCTACACCTTC.

The chain is built from TRBV7-9 and TRBJ2-3, with D tentatively TRBD2 (5 bases). Per the germline V gene, CDR1 is SEHNR and CDR2 is FQNEAQ (reference sequence). Trimming cost V 1 base and J 5 bases, with 7 bases left between them. There are 13 residues in the CDR3. The CDR3 is CASSLGGQDTQYF. The CDR3 DNA sequence: TGTGCCAGCAGCTTAGGCGGGCAAGATACGCAGTATTTT. The full variable domain, rest sourced from reference TRBV7-9 and TRBJ2-3, is DTGVSQNPRHKITKRGQNVTFRCDPISEHNRLYWYRQTLGQGPEFLTYFQNEAQLEKSRLLSDRFSAERPKGSFSTLEIQRTEQGDSAMYLCASSLGGQDTQYFGPGTRLTVL.

This chain links TRBV29-1 with TRBJ2-5, with 7 positions matching TRBD2. Germline V gene data show CDR1 as SQVTM and CDR2 as ANQGSEA. The CDR3 contains 16 residues. V lost 0 bases, J lost 2 bases, and 9 bases stayed unmatched. The DNA of the CDR3 is TGCAGCGTTGAAGATGGGAGGGGCCCGAGACAAGAGACCCAGTACTTC. Its translation is CSVEDGRGPRQETQYF.

The CDR3 DNA follows: TGTGCCAGCAGTTTATCGGCGGGGGACGTGGACTATGGCTACACCTTC. As protein: CASSLSAGDVDYGYTF. J is TRBJ1-2 and V is TRBV27; a possible D gene is TRBD1 (5 bases). V was clipped by 0 bases and J by 3 bases, with 14 bases between them. The CDR3 is 16 amino acids. Germline V lookup: CDR1 MNHEY, CDR2 SMNVEV (reference sequence).

The V and J genes are TRBV19 and TRBJ2-1; 7 bases align to TRBD2. The length of the CDR3 is 16 residues. The junction had 16 bases not matched to a gene; V was cut back by 7 bases and J by 7 bases. Germline CDR1 LNHDA, CDR2 SQIVND (reference sequence). This chain's CDR3 is CASTPRGGRKLNEQFF. In DNA, the CDR3 is TGTGCCAGTACCCCCCGCGGCGGGAGAAAACTGAATGAGCAGTTCTTC.

The sample holds a few counts of this clone. The chain links TRBV6-5 to TRBJ1-3, with D perhaps TRBD1 (5 bases). Per germline, CDR1 MNHEY and CDR2 SVGAGI. The CDR3 consists of 13 residues. With 5 bases removed from V and 9 bases from J, the gap between germline ends came to 14 bases. CDR3 sequence: CASSLTQGTTIYF. CDR3 bases: TGTGCCAGCAGTCTTACTCAGGGCACCACCATATATTTT.

The sample holds many counts of this clone. The chain links TRBV28 to TRBJ2-5; TRBD2 is a possible D gene (5 bases). The CDR3 sequence is 13 residues long. V was clipped by 6 bases and J by 3 bases, with 11 bases between them. Germline V gene data show CDR1 as MDHEN and CDR2 as SYDVKM. CDR3 in DNA: TGTGCCAGCAGCTTGACCGGGGAAGAGACCCAGTACTTC. It codes for CASSLTGEETQYF.

The genes are TRBV5-1 and TRBJ1-4, with a tentative D call TRBD1 (5 bases). The CDR3 consists of 15 residues. Trimming stripped 0 bases from V and 8 bases from J, with 14 bases between. Germline lookup yields CDR1 SGHRS and CDR2 YFSETQ. CDR3 protein: CASSLGGDPREKLFF. DNA of the CDR3: TGCGCCAGCAGCTTGGGGGGGGACCCCCGCGAAAAACTGTTTTTT. The variable domain in full, with the rest retrieved from reference TRBV5-1 and TRBJ1-4, is KAGVTQTPRYLIKTRGQQVTLSCSPISGHRSVSWYQQTPGQGLQFLFEYFSETQRNKGNFPGRFSGRQFSNSRSEMNVSTLELGDSALYLCASSLGGDPREKLFFGSGTQLSVL.

The genes are TRBV11-2 and TRBJ1-1, with D possibly TRBD1 on 5 matching bases. The CDR3 length is 14 residues. From germline, CDR1 is SGHAT and CDR2 FQNNGV. Trimming took 0 bases from V and 6 from J, leaving 11 bases between them. CDR3 coding DNA: TGTGCCAGCAGCTTAGAGGGGGTAGGGTCTGAAGCTTTCTTT. Its translation: CASSLEGVGSEAFF.

The V call is TRBV6-6, the J call TRBJ1-1, with a possible D match to TRBD1 (5 bases). V gave up 6 bases and J gave up 5 bases, with 13 bases separating them. From germline, CDR1 is MNHNY and CDR2 SVGAGI (reference sequence). This CDR3 is built from 13 residues. The chain's CDR3 is CASSQGERTEAFF. The CDR3 nucleotides are TGTGCCAGCAGCCAGGGAGAGAGAACTGAAGCTTTCTTT.

The rearrangement uses TRBV28 and TRBJ1-2; no reliable D call. The CDR3 loop spans 14 amino acids. Per germline, CDR1 MDHEN and CDR2 SYDVKM. V was pared by 6 bases and J by 5 bases, with 16 bases between. The CDR3 spells CASREYGFEYGYTF. The CDR3 nucleotides are TGTGCCAGCAGGGAGTATGGGTTTGAGTATGGCTACACCTTC.

This chain joins TRBV7-2 and TRBJ2-5; D unclear. This CDR3 is 12 amino acids long. Germline V CDR1 and CDR2: SGHTA, FQGNSA. V lost 4 bases to trimming and J lost 4 bases, with 7 bases between them. This CDR3 reads CASSSPLETQYF. CDR3 coding DNA: TGTGCCAGCAGCTCTCCCTTAGAGACCCAGTACTTC.

V and J are TRBV27 and TRBJ2-2; 12 nucleotides agree with TRBD2. The CDR3 length is 21 residues. Germline V CDR1 and CDR2: MNHEY, SMNVEV (reference sequence). The J segment lost 1 base and the V segment lost 0 bases, leaving 12 bases of the junction unmatched. The CDR3 sequence: CASSLSPLASGRALNTGELFF. The CDR3 DNA sequence: TGTGCCAGCAGTTTATCGCCTCTGGCTAGCGGGAGGGCCTTGAACACCGGGGAGCTGTTTTTT.

The rearrangement joins TRBV28 to TRBJ2-7; D is possibly TRBD1 or TRBD2 (5 bases each). Trimming pared 4 bases from V and 7 bases from J, leaving 26 bases between. CDR3 size: 17 residues. Germline V gene lookup returns CDR1 MDHEN and CDR2 SYDVKM. The CDR3 region has the DNA TGTGCCAGCAGTTCCCTGGGTGGCAGGGCCCCTCGGGGAGAGCAGTACTTC. It codes for CASSSLGGRAPRGEQYF.

The gene calls are TRBV3-1 (or the pseudogene TRBV3-2) and TRBJ2-3; D is unresolved. The CDR3 sequence is 16 residues long. V was pared by 8 bases and J by 2 bases, with 20 bases between. CDR1 LGHDT and CDR2 YNNKEL come from the germline V gene (reference sequence). The CDR3 region is CASGSVASAPTDTQYF. CDR3 nucleotide sequence: TGTGCCAGCGGTAGTGTGGCTAGTGCTCCCACAGATACGCAGTATTTT.

The V call is TRBV19, the J call TRBJ2-1, with D unresolved. The germline gives CDR1 LNHDA, CDR2 SQIVND (reference sequence). The CDR3 spans 13 residues. The ends were cut back, 0 bases at V and 6 bases at J, with 6 bases in the middle. The DNA for the CDR3 is TGTGCCAGTAGTATAGATCGGCGCAATGAGCAGTTCTTC. Translating gives CASSIDRRNEQFF. Full variable domain (missing parts from reference TRBV19 and TRBJ2-1): DGGITQSPKYLFRKEGQNVTLSCEQNLNHDAMYWYRQDPGQGLRLIYYSQIVNDFQKGDIAEGYSVSREKKESFPLTVTSAQKNPTAFYLCASSIDRRNEQFFGPGTRLTVL.

J is TRBJ1-1 and V is TRBV18, with D unclear. The CDR3 consists of 14 residues. In germline, CDR1 is KGHSH, CDR2 LQKENI. V gave up 2 bases and J gave up 2 bases, with 9 bases separating them. CDR3 nucleotides: TGTGCCAGCTCACCAATCTGGCAAAACACTGAAGCTTTCTTT. It translates to CASSPIWQNTEAFF.

V and J are TRBV18 and TRBJ1-2; 8 nucleotides align to TRBD1. In germline, CDR1 is KGHSH, CDR2 LQKENI. Trimming at V came to 3 bases and at J to 8 bases, leaving 5 bases not matched to a gene. The CDR3 spans 13 residues. The CDR3 reads CASSPMDRDGYTF. CDR3 nucleotides: TGTGCCAGCTCACCGATGGACAGGGACGGCTACACCTTC.